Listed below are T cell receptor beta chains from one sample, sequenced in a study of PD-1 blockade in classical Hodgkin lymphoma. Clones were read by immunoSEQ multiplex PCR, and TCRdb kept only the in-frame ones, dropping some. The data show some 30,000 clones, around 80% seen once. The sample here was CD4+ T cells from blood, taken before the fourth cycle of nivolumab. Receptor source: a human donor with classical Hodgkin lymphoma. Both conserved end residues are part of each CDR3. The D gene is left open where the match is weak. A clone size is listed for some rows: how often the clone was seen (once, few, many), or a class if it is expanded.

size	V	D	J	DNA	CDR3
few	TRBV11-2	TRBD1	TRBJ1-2	TGTGCCAGCAGCTTGGCCGGACAGGGCCACTATGGCTACACCTTC	CASSLAGQGHYGYTF
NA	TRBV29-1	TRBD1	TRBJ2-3	TGCAGCGTTGGGGACAGGACTAGCACAGATACGCAGTATTTT	CSVGDRTSTDTQYF
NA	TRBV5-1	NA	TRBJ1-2	TGCGCCAGCAGCTTCCCGACAGGAACCCTAAGGGATGGCTACACCTTC	CASSFPTGTLRDGYTF
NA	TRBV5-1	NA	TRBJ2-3	TGCGCCAGCAGCCCCCCCCGGGCCCGCACAGATACGCAGTATTTT	CASSPPRARTDTQYF
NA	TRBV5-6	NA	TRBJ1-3	TGTGCCAGCAGCCCGACCGCGACTTTAGGAAACACCATATATTTT	CASSPTATLGNTIYF
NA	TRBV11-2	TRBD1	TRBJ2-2	TGTGCCAGCAGCCAGACAGGGTTGGACACCGGGGAGCTGTTTTTT	CASSQTGLDTGELFF
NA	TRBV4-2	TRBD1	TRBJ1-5	TGTGCCAGCAGCCAAGATAGGGACAGGGAGGGACAGCCCCAGCATTTT	CASSQDRDREGQPQHF
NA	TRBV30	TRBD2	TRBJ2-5	TGTGCCTGGAGTTTATCCTCAGCGGGGATCCAAGAGACCCAGTACTTC	CAWSLSSAGIQETQYF
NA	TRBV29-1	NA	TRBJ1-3	TGCAGCGTTGGGGTCTACGGGGGAAACACCATATATTTT	CSVGVYGGNTIYF
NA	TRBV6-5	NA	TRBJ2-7	TGTGCCAGCAGTTACTCGCACAACGGGGAATACGAGCAGTACTTC	CASSYSHNGEYEQYF
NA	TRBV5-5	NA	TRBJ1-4	TGTGCCAGCAGTCGGGGAGCAGTTGCAACTAATGAAAAACTGTTTTTT	CASSRGAVATNEKLFF
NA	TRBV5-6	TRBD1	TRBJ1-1	TGTGCCAGCAGCTTGTACAGGGGTCTGGGTATGAACACTGAAGCTTTCTTT	CASSLYRGLGMNTEAFF
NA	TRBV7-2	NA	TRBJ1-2	TGTGCCAGCAGCCCAAGCGAATGGGGAAACTATGGCTACACCTTC	CASSPSEWGNYGYTF
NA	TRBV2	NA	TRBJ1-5	TGTGCCAGCAGTGTACACGGGACCCTCGAACAGCCCCAGCATTTT	CASSVHGTLEQPQHF
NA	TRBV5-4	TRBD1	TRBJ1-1	TGTGCCAGCAGCTTGGCCGGGACAGTGAACACTGAAGCTTTCTTT	CASSLAGTVNTEAFF
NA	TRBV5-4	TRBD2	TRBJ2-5	TGTGCCAGCAGCCTCGGACTAGCGGGGGAGACCCAGTACTTC	CASSLGLAGETQYF
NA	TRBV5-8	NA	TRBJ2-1	TGTGCCAGCAGACGTCAGGACAATGAGCAGTTCTTC	CASRRQDNEQFF
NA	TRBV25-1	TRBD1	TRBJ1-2	TGTGCCAGCAGTGAACCGACAGGAAAGGGGGCCTATGGCTACACCTTC	CASSEPTGKGAYGYTF
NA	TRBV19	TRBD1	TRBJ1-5	TGTGCCAGTAGTCGTGACAGGGATAGCAATCAGCCCCAGCATTTT	CASSRDRDSNQPQHF
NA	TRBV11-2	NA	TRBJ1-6	TGTGCCAGCAGCTTAGCCCTACCGGGGACGGATAATTCACCCCTCCACTTT	CASSLALPGTDNSPLHF
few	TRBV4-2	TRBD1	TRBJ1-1	TGTGCCAGCAGCCAGTCCTACGCAGGGGGCAGAGGGGACACTGAAGCTTTCTTT	CASSQSYAGGRGDTEAFF
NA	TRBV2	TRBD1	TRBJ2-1	TGTGCCAGCAAAGGGGACAGGAGCTCCTACAATGAGCAGTTCTTC	CASKGDRSSYNEQFF
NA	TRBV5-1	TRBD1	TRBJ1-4	TGCGCCAGCAGCGGACAGGGGACAAACTCGGGTGAAAAACTGTTTTTT	CASSGQGTNSGEKLFF
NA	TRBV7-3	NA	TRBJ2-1	TGTGCCAGCAGCCGCCCGGGACCGGGTAATGAGCAGTTCTTC	CASSRPGPGNEQFF
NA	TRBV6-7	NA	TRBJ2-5	TGTGCCAGCAGACCTTTTGACCGACTAAAAGAGACCCAGTACTTC	CASRPFDRLKETQYF
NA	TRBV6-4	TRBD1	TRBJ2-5	TGTGCCAGCAGTGGGGACAGGGGAGAGACCCAGTACTTC	CASSGDRGETQYF
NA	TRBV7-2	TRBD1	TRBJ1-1	TGTGCCAGCAGCCCAGCGGGACAGGGCCACACTGAAGCTTTCTTT	CASSPAGQGHTEAFF
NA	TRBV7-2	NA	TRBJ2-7	TGTGCCAGCAGCTTAAGCGGGACACCTTCCTACGAGCAGTACTTC	CASSLSGTPSYEQYF
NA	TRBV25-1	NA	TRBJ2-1	TGTGCCAGCAGTGAATCCGGGGGGCTTAATGAGCAGTTCTTC	CASSESGGLNEQFF
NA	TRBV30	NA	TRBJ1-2	TGTGCCTGGAGTGTAATAAGATCAGGCTACACCTTC	CAWSVIRSGYTF
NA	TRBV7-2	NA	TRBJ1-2	TGTGCCAGCAGCTTAGGGGCCTTAACGGACTACACCTTC	CASSLGALTDYTF